This TCR beta chain originates from a study of blood T cell repertoires in COVID-19 (dated by TCRdb to about 2020). Broadly, across the study: Collaborator samples came from the United States, Italy and Spain and covered acute and convalescent phases of COVID-19. Sample metadata almost always included a de-identified subject ID, COVID-19 status, age in years and sex. Subjects who had been exposed to COVID-19, were actively infected with it, or had recovered from it provided the deeply sampled blood TCRbeta repertoires that made up the dataset. HLA class I and class II types, where available, came from metadata supplied by the sample provider rather than from assay-based typing. Samples came from the ongoing ImmuneRACE study (first 160 participants) plus 1,254 subjects from 6 global collaborators. The prospective study material was composed of cDNA or gDNA derived from T cells, B-cell-depleted T cells, or PBMCs. The repertoires were released in a freely available public database intended as a resource for research on the immune response to SARS-CoV-2.

Ends trimmed: V by 5 bases, J by 2 bases; bases unmatched to a gene: 2. Reading from cysteine to phenylalanine, the CDR3 counts 15 amino acids. This entry keeps only the CDR3 DNA: 45 bases, framed from base 1. From the germline V gene, CDR1 is SGHTA and CDR2 is FQGNSA. Summary of the overall study and its limitations: The quantity of clinical and demographic metadata differed by source and by participant and was supplied without curation.

The immunoSEQ Assay, a bias-controlled multiplex PCR, was used to amplify TCRbeta CDR3 regions from genomic DNA. Concerning the study's data processing: The number of nucleated cells in each sample was estimated from the amplification of reference gene primers within the assay. To quantify the absolute abundance of each unique TCRbeta CDR3 rearrangement, sequence reads were collapsed and filtered. Productive Simpson clonality was computed per sample as the square root of Simpson's diversity index over productive rearrangements. In its TCRdb copy, this immuneACCESS table keeps in-frame sequences only and misses some clones. Where compared with another copy, unresolved V genes explain less than half of these, and the others have no known cause. D and trimming were read from the DNA, whereas the V and J calls and clone size are those reported in that table. The sample table lists hundreds of thousands of clones, around 89% of them with a count of one. Roughly 8.6% of the sample is held by the ten biggest clonotypes.

As to this clone: Its binding antigen is unknown. The sample holds no much larger clone one base away, and base qualities are not on file.

Enrolling through a virtual design, the prospective study's participants ranged in age from roughly 18 to 89 years and lived across roughly 24 United States geographic areas. To assign participants to cohorts, the prospective study relied on clinical history that participants themselves reported in a screening survey and a study questionnaire. For ImmuneRACE Cohort 3, a participant was defined as recovered based on two consecutive negative NP/OP PCR tests, clearance by a healthcare professional, or resolution of symptoms. Mobile phlebotomists in the prospective study collected whole blood, serum and a nasopharyngeal or oropharyngeal swab from every participant. Prospective study participants could optionally give additional blood draws and questionnaires over an approximately two-month period. Blood samples from the prospective study were shipped frozen or at room temperature prior to DNA extraction.

This receptor chain uses TRBV7-2 and TRBJ2-1, and 11 bases in between align with TRBD2. This TCR derives from a man aged 35 to 55 who had recovered from COVID-19. The source material was PBMCs or T cells enriched from blood (not recorded which). The nucleotides read TGTGCCAGCAGCCTGACTAGCGGGACCTACAATGAGCAGTTCTTC. The resulting protein is CASSLTSGTYNEQFF.